This entry lists 9 T cell receptor beta chains sequenced from one sample in a study of response to subunit inactivated influenza vaccine. In TCRdb, the RT-PCR reads were re-called with MiXCR into one record per CDR3 protein. The sample records roughly 500,000 distinct CDR3 sequences, roughly a quarter being singletons. These data also featured in a second study, about T cells expressing NK-cell markers. That study adds: UMIs accompanied the 5'RACE template switching by which TCR beta cDNA was made.

The material was CD4+ T cells sorted from PBMCs, obtained 11 to 12 days after vaccination. These receptors were collected from a man in his forties or fifties who received an inactivated influenza vaccine.

The V gene is TRBV20-1, the J gene TRBJ2-7; D is undetermined. Germline V gene sequence: CDR1 DFQATT, CDR2 SNEGSKA (reference sequence). CDR3 length equals 14 residues. The V and J ends lost 3 bases and 2 bases respectively, with 14 bases between them. CDR3 DNA sequence: TGCAGTGCTAGTTTCCCTGGCGGTGCCTACGAGCAGTACTTC. It is translated as CSASFPGGAYEQYF.

This rearrangement joins TRBV12-3 or TRBV12-4 to TRBJ1-1, with a weak D call TRBD1 (5 bases). Between the trimmed V and J ends, which lost 3 bases and 6 bases, there was a span of 14 bases. The CDR3 covers 14 residues. The CDR3 reads CASSLRPQGAEAFF. The CDR3 DNA is TGTGCCAGCAGTTTGCGACCCCAGGGCGCTGAAGCTTTCTTT.

This sequence joins TRBV4-2 and TRBJ2-1; the match to TRBD2 covers 13 bases. Trimming took 4 bases from V and 6 from J; bases not matched to a gene: 6. This CDR3 has 16 residues. Germline V lookup: CDR1 LGHNA, CDR2 YNFKEQ. CDR3 sequence (DNA): TGTGCCAGCAGCCTAACTAGCGGGGGGGCCCTCAATGAGCAGTTCTTC. This sequence encodes CASSLTSGGALNEQFF.

The chain couples TRBV28 to TRBJ2-1; possibly TRBD1 for D (6 bases). The CDR3 has 15 residues. The V gene lost 5 bases and the J gene lost 9 bases, with 20 bases spanning the gap. Germline V CDR1 and CDR2: MDHEN, SYDVKM. The chain's CDR3 is CASSRHYSNRVEQFF. In DNA form, the CDR3 reads TGTGCCAGCAGTCGACATTATTCCAACAGGGTTGAGCAGTTCTTC.

This clonotype has just a few counts. The V call is TRBV15, the J call TRBJ2-7, with D unclear. Trimming took 0 bases from V and 3 from J, leaving 6 bases between them. Germline V gene data show CDR1 as LNHNV and CDR2 as YYDKDF (reference sequence). The CDR3 covers 13 residues. The chain's CDR3 is CATSRDTDYEQYF. The CDR3 nucleotides are TGTGCCACCAGCAGAGACACGGACTACGAGCAGTACTTC.

The chain recombines TRBV5-5 with TRBJ2-7; TRBD1 agrees at 7 bases. The CDR3 extends over 14 amino acids. V trimming: 4 bases; J trimming: 3 bases; junction bases outside the gene matches: 7. Germline V gene lookup returns CDR1 SGHKS and CDR2 YYEKEE (reference sequence). The CDR3 bases are TGTGCCAGCAGCAAGAGGGACAGATACTACGAGCAGTACTTC. It translates to CASSKRDRYYEQYF.

The CDR3 here is CSGGTYNEQFF. The DNA for the CDR3 is TGCAGTGGTGGCACCTACAATGAGCAGTTCTTC. The J gene is TRBJ2-1, the V gene TRBV20-1; no reliable D call. The CDR3 spans 11 residues. The germline V and J ends were trimmed by 7 bases and 2 bases, with 6 bases remaining between them. CDR1 and CDR2 (germline): DFQATT, SNEGSKA (reference sequence).

This clonotype was recorded a few times. The chain couples TRBV5-1 to TRBJ1-1; D unresolved. The CDR3 is 15 residues long. V was trimmed by 0 bases and J by 10 bases, leaving 19 bases between them. Germline values: CDR1 SGHRS, CDR2 YFSETQ. The CDR3 nucleotides are TGCGCCAGCAGCTTGGACTATGCCGGTACGCGACCAGCTTTCTTT. It is translated as CASSLDYAGTRPAFF.

This clonotype was observed at least ten times. The V gene is TRBV7-2, the J gene TRBJ2-2; 9 bases agree with TRBD2. The junction had 5 bases not matched to a gene; V was cut back by 7 bases and J by 5 bases. The V gene's germline CDR1 is SGHTA and CDR2 FQGNSA. The CDR3 is 14 amino acids. CDR3 bases: TGTGCCAGCAAATCGGCGGGGGGGACCGGGGAGCTGTTTTTT. Protein: CASKSAGGTGELFF.